The 15 T cell receptor beta chains reported below all come from one sample, sequenced in a study of response to subunit inactivated influenza vaccine. TCRdb reprocessed the RT-PCR reads via MiXCR and lists one record per CDR3 protein. The sample has hundreds of thousands of distinct CDR3 sequences, about 14% seen once; the top ten hold around 6.5%. The sample consisted of PBMCs from blood, taken roughly 2 weeks before vaccination. Receptors were obtained from a man aged 50-59 years who received an inactivated influenza vaccine.

This clonotype was observed a few times. For the CDR3, the DNA is TGCAGTGCTAGTGCGGGAGGAGCCGGCGAGCAGTTCTTC. It specifies CSASAGGAGEQFF. This chain joins TRBV20-1 and TRBJ2-1; 8 nucleotides line up with TRBD2. The junction had 8 bases not matched to a gene; V was cut back by 3 bases and J by 10 bases. Germline V gene lookup returns CDR1 DFQATT and CDR2 SNEGSKA (reference sequence). This CDR3 comprises 13 residues.

The CDR3 DNA follows: TGTGCCAGCAGTGTCAAATACGAGCAGTACTTC. Its protein product is CASSVKYEQYF. This sequence joins TRBV2 and TRBJ2-7; D call uncertain. Germline V gene data show CDR1 as SNHLY and CDR2 as FYNNEI. Trimming shortened V by 4 bases and J by 4 bases, and 5 bases separated the two germline ends. The CDR3 is made up of 11 amino acids.

With regard to this clonotype: This could be a read error, since a much larger clone is one nucleotide away. V gene TRBV5-5 combines with J gene TRBJ2-7; TRBD2 might be the D (5 bases). V lost 4 bases and J lost 2, with 10 bases in between. The CDR3 runs 13 residues. Per germline, CDR1 SGHKS and CDR2 YYEKEE (reference sequence). CDR3 bases: TGTGCCAGCAGCCGTCACGGGACCTACGAGCAGTACTTC. Encoded protein: CASSRHGTYEQYF.

The rearrangement joins TRBV18 to TRBJ2-2; D is undetermined. CDR1 is KGHSH, CDR2 LQKENI, per germline. The germline V and J ends were trimmed by 1 base and 7 bases, with 10 bases remaining between them. The CDR3 contains 14 residues. Here the CDR3 reads CASSPRFAGGELFF. As DNA, the CDR3 is TGTGCCAGCTCACCACGGTTTGCAGGCGGGGAGCTGTTTTTT. Variable domain in full (rest from reference TRBV18 and TRBJ2-2): NAGVMQNPRHLVRRRGQEARLRCSPMKGHSHVYWYRQLPEEGLKFMVYLQKENIIDESGMPKERFSAEFPKEGPSILRIQQVVRGDSAAYFCASSPRFAGGELFFGEGSRLTVL.

This clonotype was seen many times. The CDR3 DNA reads TGTGCCAGCAGGCGGTCAGGGGGACAAAGTACCAATGAGCAGTTCTTC. Residues: CASRRSGGQSTNEQFF. J is TRBJ2-1 and V is TRBV12-3 or TRBV12-4; 7 bases agree with TRBD1. The CDR3 sequence is 16 residues long. V dropped 6 bases and J dropped 6; count of bases not matched to a gene: 14.

The chain combines TRBV19 with TRBJ2-4; D may be TRBD1 or TRBD2 (5 bases each). The V gene lost 6 bases and the J gene lost 7 bases, with 13 bases spanning the gap. The CDR3 is 13 amino acids. The germline CDR1 and CDR2 sequences are LNHDA and SQIVND (reference sequence). The chain's CDR3 is CASSPGTGNIQYF. The CDR3 DNA sequence: TGTGCCAGTAGCCCAGGGACCGGGAACATTCAGTACTTC.

This clonotype was observed a handful of times. The chain carries TRBV20-1 and TRBJ2-1; TRBD1 matches 7 bases. V lost 0 bases and J lost 0; bases outside the gene matches: 5. The CDR3 is 16 residues long. The germline CDR1 and CDR2 sequences are DFQATT and SNEGSKA (reference sequence). The CDR3 nucleotides read TGCAGTGCTAGAGAAGTGACAGGGAGCTCCTACAATGAGCAGTTCTTC. It codes for CSAREVTGSSYNEQFF.

The V and J genes are TRBV6-1 and TRBJ2-2; 13 bases are a match to TRBD2. This CDR3 region has 16 residues. The J segment lost 7 bases and the V segment lost 6 bases, leaving 8 bases of the junction unmatched. CDR1 is MNHNS, CDR2 SASEGT, per germline. In nucleotides, the CDR3 is TGTGCCAGCAGCCGAGGACTAGCGGGAGTGGGCGGGGAGCTGTTTTTT. The encoded protein is CASSRGLAGVGGELFF.

The CDR3 sequence: CASSLSAYTQYF. In nucleotides, the CDR3 is TGCGCCAGCAGCCTTTCCGCCTATACGCAGTATTTT. The chain links TRBV5-1 to TRBJ2-3; no clear D gene. Germline V lookup: CDR1 SGHRS, CDR2 YFSETQ. The germline V and J ends were trimmed by 4 bases and 7 bases, with 10 bases remaining between them. There are 12 residues in the CDR3.

There are a few counts of this clonotype. The rearrangement links TRBV12-3 or TRBV12-4 to TRBJ2-5; 8 nucleotides agree with TRBD1. Losses at the gene ends were 5 bases for V and 1 base for J; bases not matched to a gene: 9. There are 16 residues in the CDR3. The CDR3 DNA sequence: TGTGCCAGCAGTCTTCACAGGGGGAACACCCAAGAGACCCAGTACTTC. The encoded protein is CASSLHRGNTQETQYF.

The rearrangement uses TRBV11-2 and TRBJ2-1, with D perhaps TRBD1 (6 bases). Trimming took off 6 bases at V and 6 bases at J, with 18 bases between the two ends. This CDR3 spans 15 amino acids. CDR1 is SGHAT, CDR2 FQNNGV, per germline. The CDR3 loop is CASRIGTTRTNEQFF. The DNA for the CDR3 is TGTGCCAGCAGGATCGGGACAACCCGTACCAATGAGCAGTTCTTC.

This clonotype was observed a handful of times. The chain employs TRBV6-1 and TRBJ1-1; D not resolved. Per germline, CDR1 MNHNS and CDR2 SASEGT. CDR3 length: 14 residues. Trimming removed 6 bases from V and 0 bases from J, with 11 bases in between. The CDR3 sequence is CASSGISMNTEAFF. CDR3 DNA: TGTGCCAGCAGCGGAATTAGCATGAACACTGAAGCTTTCTTT.

CDR3 residues: CASSLADRGEQFF. The CDR3 DNA is TGCGCCAGCAGCTTGGCCGACAGGGGAGAGCAGTTCTTC. The J gene is TRBJ2-1, the V gene TRBV5-1; 8 nucleotides align to TRBD1. V lost 0 bases, J lost 10 bases, and 3 bases stayed unmatched. This CDR3 spans 13 amino acids. The V gene's germline CDR1 is SGHRS and CDR2 YFSETQ.

This chain connects TRBV14 to TRBJ2-7, with a tentative D call TRBD2 (7 bases). The CDR3 covers 14 residues. Germline CDR1 is SGHDN and CDR2 is FVKESK. The V end was cut by 3 bases, the J end by 0 bases, with 9 bases between. The CDR3 sequence: CASSHGGLSYEQYF. DNA for the CDR3: TGTGCCAGCAGCCACGGGGGGCTCTCCTACGAGCAGTACTTC.

The chain joins TRBV6-1 to TRBJ2-7, with 8 positions matching TRBD1. The CDR3 is made up of 14 amino acids. The V and J ends lost 2 bases and 7 bases, in that order; junction bases with no gene match: 7. The V gene's germline CDR1 is MNHNS and CDR2 SASEGT. The CDR3 reads CASSERKTGDEQYF. DNA of the CDR3: TGTGCCAGCAGTGAACGGAAGACAGGGGATGAGCAGTACTTC.